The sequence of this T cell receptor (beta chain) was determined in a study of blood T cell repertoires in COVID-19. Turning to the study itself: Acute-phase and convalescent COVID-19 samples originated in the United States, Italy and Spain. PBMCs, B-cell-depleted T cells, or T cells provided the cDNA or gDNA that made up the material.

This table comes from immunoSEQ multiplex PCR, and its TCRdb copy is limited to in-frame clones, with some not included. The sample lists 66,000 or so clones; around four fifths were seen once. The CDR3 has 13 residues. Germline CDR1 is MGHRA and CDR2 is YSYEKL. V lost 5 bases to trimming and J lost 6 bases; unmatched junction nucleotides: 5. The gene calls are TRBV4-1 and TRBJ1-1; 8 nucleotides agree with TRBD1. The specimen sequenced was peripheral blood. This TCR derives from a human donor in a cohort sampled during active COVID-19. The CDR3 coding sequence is TGCGCCAGCAGCGATCAGGGGGCATCTGAAGCTTTCTTT. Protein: CASSDQGASEAFF.